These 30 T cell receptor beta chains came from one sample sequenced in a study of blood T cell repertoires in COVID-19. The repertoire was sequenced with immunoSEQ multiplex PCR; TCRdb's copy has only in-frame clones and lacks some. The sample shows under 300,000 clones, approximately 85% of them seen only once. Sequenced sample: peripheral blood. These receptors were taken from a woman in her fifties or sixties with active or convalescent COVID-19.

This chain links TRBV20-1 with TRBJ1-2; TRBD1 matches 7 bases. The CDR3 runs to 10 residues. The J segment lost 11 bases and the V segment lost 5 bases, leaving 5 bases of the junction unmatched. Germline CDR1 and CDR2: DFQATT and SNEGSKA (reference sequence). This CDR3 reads CSAGTGEYTF. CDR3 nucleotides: TGCAGTGCTGGTACAGGGGAATACACCTTC.

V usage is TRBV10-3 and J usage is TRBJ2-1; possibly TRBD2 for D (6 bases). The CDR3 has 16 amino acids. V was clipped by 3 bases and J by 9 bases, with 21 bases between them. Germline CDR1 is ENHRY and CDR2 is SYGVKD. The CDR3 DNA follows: TGTGCCATCAGTGAATTATCCAGCGGAGGGGAGGTTGAGCAGTTCTTC. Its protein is CAISELSSGGEVEQFF.

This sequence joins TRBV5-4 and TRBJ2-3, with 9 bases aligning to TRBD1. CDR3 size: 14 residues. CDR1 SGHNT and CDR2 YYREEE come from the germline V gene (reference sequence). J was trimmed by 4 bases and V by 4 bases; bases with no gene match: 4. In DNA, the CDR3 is TGTGCCAGCAGCAGACAGGGGGTCTCAGATACGCAGTATTTT. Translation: CASSRQGVSDTQYF.

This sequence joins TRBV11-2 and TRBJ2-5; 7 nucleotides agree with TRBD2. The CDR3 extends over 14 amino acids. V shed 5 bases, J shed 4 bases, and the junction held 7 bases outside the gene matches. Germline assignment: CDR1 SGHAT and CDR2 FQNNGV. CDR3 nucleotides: TGTGCCAGCAGCCAAAACAGCGGGGCAGAGACCCAGTACTTC. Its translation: CASSQNSGAETQYF.

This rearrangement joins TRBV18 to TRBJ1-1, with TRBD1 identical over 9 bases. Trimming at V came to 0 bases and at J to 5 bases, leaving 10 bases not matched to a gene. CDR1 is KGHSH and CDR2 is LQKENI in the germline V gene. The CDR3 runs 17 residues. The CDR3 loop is CASSPPVFGTGMTEAFF. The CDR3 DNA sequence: TGTGCCAGCTCACCACCTGTTTTCGGGACAGGGATGACTGAAGCTTTCTTT.

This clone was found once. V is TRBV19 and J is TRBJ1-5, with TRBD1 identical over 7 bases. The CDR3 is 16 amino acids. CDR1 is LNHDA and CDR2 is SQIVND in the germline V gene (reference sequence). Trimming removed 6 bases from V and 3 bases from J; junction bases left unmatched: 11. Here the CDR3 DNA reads TGTGCCAGTAGGAAAGACAGGGTCGCGAACAATCAGCCCCAGCATTTT. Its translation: CASRKDRVANNQPQHF.

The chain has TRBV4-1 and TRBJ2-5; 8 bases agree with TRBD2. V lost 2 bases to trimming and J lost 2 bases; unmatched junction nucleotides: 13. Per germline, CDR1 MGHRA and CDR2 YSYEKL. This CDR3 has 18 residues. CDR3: CASSQTGLRGGVQETQYF. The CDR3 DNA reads TGCGCCAGCAGCCAAACCGGCCTACGGGGGGGGGTACAAGAGACCCAGTACTTC.

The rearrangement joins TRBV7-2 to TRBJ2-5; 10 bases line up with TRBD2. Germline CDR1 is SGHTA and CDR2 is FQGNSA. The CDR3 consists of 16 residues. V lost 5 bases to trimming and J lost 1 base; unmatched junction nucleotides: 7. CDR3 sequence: CASSKAVAGGQETQYF. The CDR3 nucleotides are TGTGCCAGCAGCAAAGCGGTAGCGGGGGGCCAAGAGACCCAGTACTTC.

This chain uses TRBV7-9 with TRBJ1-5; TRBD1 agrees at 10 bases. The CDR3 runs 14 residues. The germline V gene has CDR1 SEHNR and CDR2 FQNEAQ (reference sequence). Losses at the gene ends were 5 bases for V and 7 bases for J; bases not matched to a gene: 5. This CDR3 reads CASSGQGGDQPQHF. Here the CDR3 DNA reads TGTGCCAGCAGCGGACAGGGGGGAGACCAGCCCCAGCATTTT.

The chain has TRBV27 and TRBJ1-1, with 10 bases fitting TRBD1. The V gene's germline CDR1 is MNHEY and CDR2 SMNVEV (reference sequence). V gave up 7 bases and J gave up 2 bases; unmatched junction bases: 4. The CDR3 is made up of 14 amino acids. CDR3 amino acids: CASTMTGGNTEAFF. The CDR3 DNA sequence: TGTGCCAGCACCATGACAGGGGGCAACACTGAAGCTTTCTTT.

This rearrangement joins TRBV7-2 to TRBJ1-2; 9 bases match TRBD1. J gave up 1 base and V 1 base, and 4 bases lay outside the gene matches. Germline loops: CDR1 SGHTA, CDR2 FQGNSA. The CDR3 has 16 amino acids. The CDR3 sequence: CASSLGGQGVNYGYTF. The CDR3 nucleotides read TGTGCCAGCAGCTTAGGGGGACAGGGAGTTAACTATGGCTACACCTTC.

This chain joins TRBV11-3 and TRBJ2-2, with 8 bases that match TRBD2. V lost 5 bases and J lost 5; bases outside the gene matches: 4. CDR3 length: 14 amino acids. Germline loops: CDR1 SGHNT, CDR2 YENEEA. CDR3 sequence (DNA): TGTGCCAGCAGCCCGGGGGGGGAAACCGGGGAGCTGTTTTTT. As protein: CASSPGGETGELFF.

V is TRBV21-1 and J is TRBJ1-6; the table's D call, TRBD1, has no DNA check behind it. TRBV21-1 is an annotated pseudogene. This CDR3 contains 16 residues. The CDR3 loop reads CASSKGDTPHDSPLHF. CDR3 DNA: TGTGCCAGCAGCAAAGGGGACACTCCCCATGATTCACCCCTCCACTTT.

This CDR3 reads CASTKVGRASYGYTF. The CDR3 nucleotides read TGTGCCAGCACCAAAGTTGGCAGGGCCAGTTATGGCTACACCTTC. J is TRBJ1-2 and V is TRBV5-6; tentative D call: TRBD1 (5 bases). The CDR3 totals 15 residues. Trimming left V 6 bases short and J 5 bases short, with 20 bases between. Germline-derived CDR1 and CDR2 are SGHDT and YYEEEE.

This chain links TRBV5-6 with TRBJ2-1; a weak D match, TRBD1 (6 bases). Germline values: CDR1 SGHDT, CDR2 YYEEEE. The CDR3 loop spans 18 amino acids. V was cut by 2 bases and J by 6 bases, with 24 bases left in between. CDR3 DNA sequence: TGTGCCAGCAGCTTTTGGGGTGGATACAGGGAATCGAGCAATGAGCAGTTCTTC. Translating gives CASSFWGGYRESSNEQFF.

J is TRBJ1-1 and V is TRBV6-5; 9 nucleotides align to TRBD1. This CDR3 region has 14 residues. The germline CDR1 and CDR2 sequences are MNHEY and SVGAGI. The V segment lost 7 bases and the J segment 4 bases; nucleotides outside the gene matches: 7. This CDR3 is CASTDRGITTEAFF. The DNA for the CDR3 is TGTGCCAGCACGGACAGGGGAATCACCACTGAAGCTTTCTTT.

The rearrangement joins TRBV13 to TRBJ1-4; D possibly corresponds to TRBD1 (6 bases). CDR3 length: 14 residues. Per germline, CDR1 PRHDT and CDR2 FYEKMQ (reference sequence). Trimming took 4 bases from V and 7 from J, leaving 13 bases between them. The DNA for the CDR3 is TGTGCCAGCAGCTCTACAGGGTGGGGTGAAAAACTGTTTTTT. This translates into CASSSTGWGEKLFF.

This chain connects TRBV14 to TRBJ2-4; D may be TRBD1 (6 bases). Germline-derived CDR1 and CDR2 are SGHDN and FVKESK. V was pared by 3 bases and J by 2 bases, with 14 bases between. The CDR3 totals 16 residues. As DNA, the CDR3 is TGTGCCAGCAGCCATCGCCTACAGGGTACCAAAAACATTCAGTACTTC. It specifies CASSHRLQGTKNIQYF.

This CDR3 is CASSLGVGGETQYF. In DNA form, the CDR3 reads TGTGCCAGCAGCTTAGGAGTGGGGGGGGAGACCCAGTACTTC. The chain joins TRBV7-2 to TRBJ2-5; TRBD2 matches 7 bases. Trimming removed 1 base from V and 5 bases from J; junction bases left unmatched: 4. The CDR3 is made up of 14 amino acids. Germline CDR1 SGHTA, CDR2 FQGNSA.

CDR3 sequence reads: CASSPQGQNEKLFF. The CDR3 coding sequence is TGTGCCAGCAGCCCACAGGGCCAAAATGAAAAACTGTTTTTT. This chain links TRBV6-5 with TRBJ1-4; D perhaps matches TRBD1 (6 bases). Germline CDR1 reads MNHEY; CDR2 reads SVGAGI. This CDR3 region has 14 residues. V dropped 6 bases and J dropped 5 bases, with 13 bases sitting between them.

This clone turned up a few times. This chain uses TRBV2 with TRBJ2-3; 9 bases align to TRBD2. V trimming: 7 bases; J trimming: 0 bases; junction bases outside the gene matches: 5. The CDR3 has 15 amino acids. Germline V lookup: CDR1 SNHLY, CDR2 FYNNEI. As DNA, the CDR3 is TGTGCCAGCAAAGCGGGGGGTCTCAGCACAGATACGCAGTATTTT. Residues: CASKAGGLSTDTQYF.

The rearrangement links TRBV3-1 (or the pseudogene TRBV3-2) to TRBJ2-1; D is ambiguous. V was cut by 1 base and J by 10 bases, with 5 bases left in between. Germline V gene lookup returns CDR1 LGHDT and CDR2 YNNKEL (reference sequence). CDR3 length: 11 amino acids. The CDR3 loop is CASSQAQEQFF. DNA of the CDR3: TGTGCCAGCAGCCAAGCCCAGGAGCAGTTCTTC.

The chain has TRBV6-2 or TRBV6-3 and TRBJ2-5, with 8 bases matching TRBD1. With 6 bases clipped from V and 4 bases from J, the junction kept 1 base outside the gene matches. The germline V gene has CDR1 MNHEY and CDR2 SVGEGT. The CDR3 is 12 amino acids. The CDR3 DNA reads TGTGCCAGCAGCAGGGGGCTAGAGACCCAGTACTTC. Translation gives CASSRGLETQYF.

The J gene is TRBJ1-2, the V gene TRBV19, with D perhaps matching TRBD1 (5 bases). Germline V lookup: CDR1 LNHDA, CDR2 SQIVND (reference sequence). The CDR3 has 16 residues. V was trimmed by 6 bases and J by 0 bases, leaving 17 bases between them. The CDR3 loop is CASRRLGTGANYGYTF. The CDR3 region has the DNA TGTGCCAGTAGACGCCTCGGGACGGGAGCTAACTATGGCTACACCTTC.

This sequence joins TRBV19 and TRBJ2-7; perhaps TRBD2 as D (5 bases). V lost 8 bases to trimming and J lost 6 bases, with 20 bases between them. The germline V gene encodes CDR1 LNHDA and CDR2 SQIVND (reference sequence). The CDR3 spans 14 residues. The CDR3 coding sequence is TGTGCCAGTTCCAGGTGGGCGGGTCATGGCGAGCAGTACTTC. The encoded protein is CASSRWAGHGEQYF.

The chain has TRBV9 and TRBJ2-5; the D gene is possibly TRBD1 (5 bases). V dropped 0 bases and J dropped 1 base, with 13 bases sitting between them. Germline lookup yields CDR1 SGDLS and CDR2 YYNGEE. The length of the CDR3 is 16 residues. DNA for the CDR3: TGTGCCAGCAGCGTAGGGGTGACAGAAGTCCAAGAGACCCAGTACTTC. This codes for CASSVGVTEVQETQYF.

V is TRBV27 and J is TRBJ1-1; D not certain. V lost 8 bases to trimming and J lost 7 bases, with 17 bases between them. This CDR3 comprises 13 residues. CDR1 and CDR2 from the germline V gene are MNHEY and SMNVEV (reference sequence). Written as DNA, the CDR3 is TGTGCCAGCGCGGGCCTGATCAGTCTTGAAGCTTTCTTT. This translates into CASAGLISLEAFF.

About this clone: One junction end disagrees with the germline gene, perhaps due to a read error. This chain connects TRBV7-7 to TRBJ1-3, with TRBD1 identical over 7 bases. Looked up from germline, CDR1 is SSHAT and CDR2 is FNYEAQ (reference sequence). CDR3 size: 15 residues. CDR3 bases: TGTGCTAGCAGCTCAGGGACAGCGGTTGGAAACACCATATATTTT. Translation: CASSSGTAVGNTIYF.

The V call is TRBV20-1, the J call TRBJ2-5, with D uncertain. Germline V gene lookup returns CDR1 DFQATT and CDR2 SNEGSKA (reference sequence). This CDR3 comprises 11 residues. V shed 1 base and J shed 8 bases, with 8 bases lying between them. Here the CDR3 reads CSARGPGTQYF. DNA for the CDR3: TGCAGTGCTAGAGGCCCTGGCACCCAGTACTTC.

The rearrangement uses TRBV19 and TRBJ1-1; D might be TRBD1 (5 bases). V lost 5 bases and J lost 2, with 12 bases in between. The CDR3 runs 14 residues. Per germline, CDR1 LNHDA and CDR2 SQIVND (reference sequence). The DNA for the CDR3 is TGTGCCAGTAGTCCCACGACAGCAAACACTGAAGCTTTCTTT. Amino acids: CASSPTTANTEAFF.